The 13 T cell receptor beta chains below all came from one sample that was sequenced in a study of blood T cell repertoires in COVID-19. Generated by immunoSEQ multiplex PCR, the TCRdb table keeps only in-frame clones and is missing some. Among more than 35,000 clones, about four fifths were seen once, and the ten largest hold roughly 40%. Sample: peripheral blood. The receptors originated from a woman aged 80 or over with acute or convalescent COVID-19.

V is TRBV7-2 and J is TRBJ1-2, with 7 nucleotides matching TRBD1. CDR1 is SGHTA and CDR2 is FQGNSA in the germline V gene. Losses at the gene ends were 2 bases for V and 5 bases for J; bases not matched to a gene: 11. The CDR3 is 16 amino acids. In DNA, the CDR3 is TGTGCCAGCAGCTTATCTTCAGGGGGGTCCTCTTATGGCTACACCTTC. This translates into CASSLSSGGSSYGYTF. The full variable domain, with the rest looked up from reference TRBV7-2 and TRBJ1-2, is GAGVSQSPSNKVTEKGKDVELRCDPISGHTALYWYRQSLGQGLEFLIYFQGNSAPDKSGLPSDRFSAERTGGSVSTLTIQRTQQEDSAVYLCASSLSSGGSSYGYTFGSGTRLTVV.

CDR3 sequence (DNA): TGCGCCAGCAGCCAAGGGACAGGGGGCCGTAATGAGCAGTTCTTC. This translates into CASSQGTGGRNEQFF. The chain is built from TRBV5-1 and TRBJ2-1, with TRBD1 matching 12 bases. Germline V gene data show CDR1 as SGHRS and CDR2 as YFSETQ. J gave up 7 bases and V 4 bases, and 6 bases lay outside the gene matches. The CDR3 spans 15 residues. The entire variable domain, with the rest obtained from reference TRBV5-1 and TRBJ2-1, is as follows: KAGVTQTPRYLIKTRGQQVTLSCSPISGHRSVSWYQQTPGQGLQFLFEYFSETQRNKGNFPGRFSGRQFSNSRSEMNVSTLELGDSALYLCASSQGTGGRNEQFFGPGTRLTVL.

V and J are TRBV24-1 and TRBJ1-5; 8 positions match TRBD1. Germline V gives CDR1 KGHDR, CDR2 SFDVKD. V was clipped by 4 bases and J by 3 bases; unmatched bases: 7. This CDR3 is 16 amino acids long. The chain's CDR3 is CATSDQDREDNQPQHF. The CDR3 nucleotides read TGTGCCACCAGTGACCAGGACAGGGAAGACAATCAGCCCCAGCATTTT.

This clone was seen only a few times. The chain links TRBV11-3 to TRBJ2-1, with 13 bases that match TRBD2. Germline CDR1 and CDR2: SGHNT and YENEEA. This CDR3 is built from 18 residues. After removal of 0 bases from V and 6 bases from J, the junction contained 8 bases not matched to a gene. For the CDR3, the DNA is TGTGCCAGCAGCTTAGAGGGCTGGGGACTAGCGGGGTTCAATGAGCAGTTCTTC. This translates into CASSLEGWGLAGFNEQFF.

The chain recombines TRBV15 with TRBJ1-2; D is ambiguous. Germline V CDR1 and CDR2: LNHNV, YYDKDF (reference sequence). CDR3 length equals 14 residues. Trimming left V 5 bases short and J 4 bases short, with 14 bases between. CDR3 nucleotides: TGTGCCACCAGCGGAATGGAGGGAATCTATGGCTACACCTTC. Protein sequence: CATSGMEGIYGYTF.

The chain uses TRBV5-1 and TRBJ1-4; TRBD1 agrees at 7 bases. Losses at the gene ends were 2 bases for V and 0 bases for J; bases not matched to a gene: 1. The CDR3 has 15 residues. Germline assignment: CDR1 SGHRS and CDR2 YFSETQ. The CDR3, as DNA: TGCGCCAGCAGCTTACAGGGGACAACTAATGAAAAACTGTTTTTT. Translated: CASSLQGTTNEKLFF.

The chain combines TRBV5-6 with TRBJ2-5; unclear D gene. The germline CDR1 and CDR2 sequences are SGHDT and YYEEEE. The CDR3 has 14 amino acids. V was pared by 1 base and J by 1 base, with 8 bases between. The CDR3, as DNA: TGTGCCAGCAGCTTGTTTACAGCCCAAGAGACCCAGTACTTC. Translated: CASSLFTAQETQYF.

The V gene is TRBV19, the J gene TRBJ1-1; 8 nucleotides agree with TRBD1. V gave up 5 bases and J gave up 1 base; unmatched junction bases: 12. This CDR3 spans 17 amino acids. CDR1 and CDR2 from the germline V gene are LNHDA and SQIVND (reference sequence). The DNA for the CDR3 is TGTGCCAGTAGTCCCGGGACAGGCCAACTGGGGAACACTGAAGCTTTCTTT. Translated: CASSPGTGQLGNTEAFF.

The J gene is TRBJ1-1, the V gene TRBV9; unclear D gene. Between the trimmed V and J ends, which lost 0 bases and 5 bases, there was a span of 8 bases. The CDR3 loop spans 13 amino acids. CDR1 is SGDLS and CDR2 is YYNGEE in the germline V gene. CDR3 sequence (DNA): TGTGCCAGCAGCGTAGGGGCGTGGACTGAAGCTTTCTTT. Translation: CASSVGAWTEAFF.

The chain has TRBV6-1 and TRBJ1-4; perhaps TRBD1 as D (5 bases). Germline V gene sequence: CDR1 MNHNS, CDR2 SASEGT. The CDR3 spans 17 residues. Trimming stripped 3 bases from V and 3 bases from J, with 17 bases between. The CDR3 loop reads CASSEGGGAGANEKLFF. The CDR3 DNA sequence: TGTGCCAGCAGTGAGGGGGGGGGAGCGGGTGCTAATGAAAAACTGTTTTTT.

The chain employs TRBV3-1 (or the pseudogene TRBV3-2) and TRBJ2-2; D is possibly TRBD1 (5 bases). The CDR3 runs to 14 residues. The V gene lost 1 base and the J gene lost 3 bases, with 6 bases spanning the gap. Per the germline V gene, CDR1 is LGHDT and CDR2 is YNNKEL (reference sequence). The DNA of the CDR3 is TGTGCCAGCAGCCAAGTAGGGGACACCGGGGAGCTGTTTTTT. Protein: CASSQVGDTGELFF.

The V and J genes are TRBV7-9 and TRBJ1-5, with TRBD1 identical over 8 bases. Germline-derived CDR1 and CDR2 are SEHNR and FQNEAQ (reference sequence). CDR3 length: 14 residues. J gave up 7 bases and V 5 bases, and 7 bases lay outside the gene matches. The CDR3 region has the DNA TGTGCCAGCAGCACGACAGGGGAGGGACAGCCCCAGCATTTT. Amino acids: CASSTTGEGQPQHF.

CDR3 protein: CATSDQTRNTGELFF. DNA for the CDR3: TGTGCCACCAGTGATCAAACTAGAAACACCGGGGAGCTGTTTTTT. The chain is built from TRBV24-1 and TRBJ2-2; weak D call: TRBD2 (5 bases). Germline V gene sequence: CDR1 KGHDR, CDR2 SFDVKD. This CDR3 contains 15 residues. Between the trimmed V and J ends, which lost 3 bases and 2 bases, there was a span of 9 bases.